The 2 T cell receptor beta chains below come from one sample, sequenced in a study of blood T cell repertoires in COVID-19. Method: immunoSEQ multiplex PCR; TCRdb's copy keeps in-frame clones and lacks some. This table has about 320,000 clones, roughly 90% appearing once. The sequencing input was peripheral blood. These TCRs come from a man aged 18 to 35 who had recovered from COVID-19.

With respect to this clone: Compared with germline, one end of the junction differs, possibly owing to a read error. CDR3 nucleotide sequence: TGTGCCAGCACCTTAGACAGGGCCACATTT. It translates to CASTLDRATF. The V and J genes are TRBV12-3 or TRBV12-4 and TRBJ1-1; 7 nucleotides line up with TRBD1. CDR3 size: 10 residues.

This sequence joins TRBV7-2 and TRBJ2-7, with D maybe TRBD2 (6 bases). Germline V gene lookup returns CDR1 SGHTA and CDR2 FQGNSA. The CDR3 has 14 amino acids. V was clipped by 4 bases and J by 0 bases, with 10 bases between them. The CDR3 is CASSYRDSSYEQYF. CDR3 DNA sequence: TGTGCCAGCAGCTACCGGGACTCCTCCTACGAGCAGTACTTC.